Below are 8 T cell receptor beta chains sequenced from a single sample in a study of cytomegalovirus exposure and HLA in healthy donors. 13 Jbeta primers and 60 Vbeta primers were used for the PCR. The table came from immunoSEQ multiplex PCR; TCRdb's copy has only in-frame clones and leaves some out. The sample includes 150,000 to 200,000 clones, about three quarters of them seen just once. Sequenced: PBMCs. These receptors came from a woman in her twenties or thirties in good health and CMV-seronegative.

The chain employs TRBV29-1 and TRBJ1-1; 10 bases map to TRBD1. CDR3 length: 13 residues. The germline CDR1 and CDR2 sequences are SQVTM and ANQGSEA. Trimming took 6 bases from V and 1 from J; bases not matched to a gene: 2. As DNA, the CDR3 is TGCAGCGTGGGACAGGGGTCGAACACTGAAGCTTTCTTT. Translation gives CSVGQGSNTEAFF.

The genes are TRBV14 and TRBJ1-1; a weak D match, TRBD1 (5 bases). V dropped 0 bases and J dropped 11 bases, with 10 bases sitting between them. Germline V gene sequence: CDR1 SGHDN, CDR2 FVKESK. The CDR3 sequence is 12 residues long. CDR3 DNA: TGTGCCAGCAGCCAAGATGGGGCGAGGGCTTTCTTT. Protein sequence: CASSQDGARAFF.

The chain links TRBV7-2 to TRBJ2-7, with TRBD1 matching 7 bases. The CDR3 is 15 amino acids. Germline values: CDR1 SGHTA, CDR2 FQGNSA. Trimming removed 3 bases from V and 2 bases from J; junction bases left unmatched: 7. The CDR3 loop is CASSFYGGQTYEQYF. The CDR3 DNA reads TGTGCCAGCAGCTTTTATGGGGGACAGACCTACGAGCAGTACTTC.

The chain has TRBV11-3 and TRBJ2-7, with D perhaps TRBD2 (7 bases). Germline CDR1 is SGHNT and CDR2 is YENEEA. Trimming cost V 5 bases and J 0 bases, with 14 bases left between them. The CDR3 contains 15 residues. The CDR3 region is CASSRGGGGSYEQYF. CDR3 sequence (DNA): TGTGCCAGCAGCCGCGGGGGCGGGGGCTCCTACGAGCAGTACTTC. Together with reference TRBV11-3 and TRBJ2-7, the CDR3 gives the full variable domain: EAGVVQSPRYKIIEKKQPVAFWCNPISGHNTLYWYLQNLGQGPELLIRYENEEAVDDSQLPKDRFSAERLKGVDSTLKIQPAELGDSAVYLCASSRGGGGSYEQYFGPGTRLTVT.

Remarks on this clone: Other DNA sequences in this specimen translate into the identical CDR3. This sequence joins TRBV18 and TRBJ1-5; 8 bases fit TRBD1. Per germline, CDR1 KGHSH and CDR2 LQKENI. With 3 bases clipped from V and 2 bases from J, the junction kept 0 bases outside the gene matches. The CDR3 runs 14 residues. For the CDR3, the DNA is TGTGCCAGCTCACCGGGACAGGGCAATCAGCCCCAGCATTTT. Protein sequence: CASSPGQGNQPQHF.

The chain uses TRBV30 and TRBJ2-5, with TRBD2 matching 7 bases. Judging by the DNA end, TRBJ2-7 fits better; the J call may be wrong. Germline CDR1 and CDR2: GTSNPN and SVGIG (reference sequence). The CDR3 covers 14 residues. The CDR3 nucleotides read TGTGCCGCAGGTCGGGGGGAGTCCGAGAACGAGCAGTACTTC. Amino acid sequence: CAAGRGESENEQYF.

With regard to this clone: The same CDR3 is also encoded by other DNA sequences in this sample. This chain joins TRBV11-2 and TRBJ2-5; D is unclear. The germline V gene has CDR1 SGHAT and CDR2 FQNNGV. CDR3 length: 14 residues. The V gene lost 0 bases and the J gene lost 5 bases, with 10 bases spanning the gap. In DNA form, the CDR3 reads TGTGCCAGCAGCTTAGAATTGGCGGAGGAGACCCAGTACTTC. Translation: CASSLELAEETQYF.

This clone was recorded once. This chain links TRBV7-2 with TRBJ2-3; 8 bases are a match to TRBD2. Trimming removed 5 bases from V and 5 bases from J; junction bases left unmatched: 6. Germline V gene lookup returns CDR1 SGHTA and CDR2 FQGNSA. This CDR3 is built from 14 residues. The CDR3 spells CASSQGLARDTQYF. CDR3 in DNA: TGTGCCAGCAGCCAAGGACTAGCCAGAGATACGCAGTATTTT.